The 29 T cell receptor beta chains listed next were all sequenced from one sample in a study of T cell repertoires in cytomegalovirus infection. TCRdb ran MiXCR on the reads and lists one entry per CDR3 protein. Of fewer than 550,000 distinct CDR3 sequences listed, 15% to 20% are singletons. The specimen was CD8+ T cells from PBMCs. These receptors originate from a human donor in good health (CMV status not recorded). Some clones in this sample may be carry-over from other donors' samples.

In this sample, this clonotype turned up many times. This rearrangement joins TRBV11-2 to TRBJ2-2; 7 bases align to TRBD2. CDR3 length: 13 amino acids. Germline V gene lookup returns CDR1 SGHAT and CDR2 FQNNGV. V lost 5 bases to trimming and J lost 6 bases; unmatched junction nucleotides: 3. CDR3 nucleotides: TGTGCCAGCAGCCCGGGACTATCCGGGGAGCTGTTTTTT. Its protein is CASSPGLSGELFF.

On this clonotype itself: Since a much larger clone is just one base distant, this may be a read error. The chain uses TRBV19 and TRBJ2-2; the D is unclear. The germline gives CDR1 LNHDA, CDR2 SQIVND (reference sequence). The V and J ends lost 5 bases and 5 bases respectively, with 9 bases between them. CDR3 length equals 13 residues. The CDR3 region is CASSFAGTGELFF. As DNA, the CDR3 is TGTGCCAGTAGTTTCGCAGGAACCGGGGAGCTGTTTTTT.

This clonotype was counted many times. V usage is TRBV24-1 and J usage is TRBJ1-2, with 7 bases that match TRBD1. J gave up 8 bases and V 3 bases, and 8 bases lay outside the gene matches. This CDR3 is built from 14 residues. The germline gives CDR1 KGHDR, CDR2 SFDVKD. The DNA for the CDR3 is TGTGCCACCAGTGATGGGACAGCAACCCTAGGCTACACCTTC. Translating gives CATSDGTATLGYTF.

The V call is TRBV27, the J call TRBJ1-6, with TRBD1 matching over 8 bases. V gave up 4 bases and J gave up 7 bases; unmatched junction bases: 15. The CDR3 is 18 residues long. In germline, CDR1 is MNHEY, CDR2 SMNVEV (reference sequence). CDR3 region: CASSSSGTGPFHNSPLHF. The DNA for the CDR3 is TGTGCCAGCAGTTCTTCCGGGACAGGACCTTTCCACAATTCACCCCTCCACTTT.

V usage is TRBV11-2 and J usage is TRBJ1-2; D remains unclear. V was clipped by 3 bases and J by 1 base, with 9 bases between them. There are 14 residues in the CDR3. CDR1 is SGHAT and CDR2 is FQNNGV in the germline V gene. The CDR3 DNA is TGTGCCAGCAGCTTTTTATCCGGTAACTATGGCTACACCTTC. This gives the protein CASSFLSGNYGYTF. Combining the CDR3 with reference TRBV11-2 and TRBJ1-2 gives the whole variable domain EAGVAQSPRYKIIEKRQSVAFWCNPISGHATLYWYQQILGQGPKLLIQFQNNGVVDDSQLPKDRFSAERLKGVDSTLKIQPAKLEDSAVYLCASSFLSGNYGYTFGSGTRLTVV.

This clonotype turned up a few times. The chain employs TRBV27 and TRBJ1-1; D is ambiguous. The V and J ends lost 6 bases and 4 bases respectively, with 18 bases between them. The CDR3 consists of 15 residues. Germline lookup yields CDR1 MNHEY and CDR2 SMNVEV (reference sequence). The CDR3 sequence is CASSGRAWSGTEAFF. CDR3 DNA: TGTGCCAGCAGCGGTCGGGCGTGGTCGGGCACTGAAGCTTTCTTT.

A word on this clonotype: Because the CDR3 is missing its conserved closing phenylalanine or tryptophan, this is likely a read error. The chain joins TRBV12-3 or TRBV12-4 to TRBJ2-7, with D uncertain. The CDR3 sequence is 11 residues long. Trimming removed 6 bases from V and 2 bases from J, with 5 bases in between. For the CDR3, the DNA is TGTGCCAGCAGCCGAACCTACGAGCAGTACTTA. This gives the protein CASSRTYEQYL.

The CDR3 sequence: CASSPSVDFPTREQYF. As DNA, the CDR3 is TGTGCCAGCAGTCCGTCCGTAGATTTTCCCACTAGAGAGCAGTACTTC. The genes are TRBV27 and TRBJ2-7; D may be TRBD2 (5 bases). Germline V gene data show CDR1 as MNHEY and CDR2 as SMNVEV (reference sequence). V was shortened by 5 bases and J by 7 bases, with 24 bases between the two germline ends. The CDR3 totals 16 residues.

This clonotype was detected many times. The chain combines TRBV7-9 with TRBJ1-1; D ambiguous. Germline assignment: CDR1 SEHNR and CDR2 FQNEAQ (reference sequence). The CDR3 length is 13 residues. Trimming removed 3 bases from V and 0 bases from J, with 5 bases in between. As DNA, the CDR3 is TGTGCCAGCAGCTTCGACTTGAACACTGAAGCTTTCTTT. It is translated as CASSFDLNTEAFF.

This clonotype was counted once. DNA of the CDR3: TGTGCCAGCAGGGAGCAAACCTACGAGCAGTACTTC. Amino acid sequence: CASREQTYEQYF. V gene TRBV7-2 combines with J gene TRBJ2-7; D is unresolved. The CDR3 extends over 12 amino acids. Per germline, CDR1 SGHTA and CDR2 FQGNSA. Trimming took off 6 bases at V and 2 bases at J, with 8 bases between the two ends.

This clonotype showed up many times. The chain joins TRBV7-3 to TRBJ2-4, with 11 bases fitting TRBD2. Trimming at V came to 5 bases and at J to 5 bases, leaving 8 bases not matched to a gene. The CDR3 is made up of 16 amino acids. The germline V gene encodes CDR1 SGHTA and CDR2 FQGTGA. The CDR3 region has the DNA TGTGCCAGCAGCCCTGGGACTAGCGGACTGCAAAACATTCAGTACTTC. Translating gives CASSPGTSGLQNIQYF.

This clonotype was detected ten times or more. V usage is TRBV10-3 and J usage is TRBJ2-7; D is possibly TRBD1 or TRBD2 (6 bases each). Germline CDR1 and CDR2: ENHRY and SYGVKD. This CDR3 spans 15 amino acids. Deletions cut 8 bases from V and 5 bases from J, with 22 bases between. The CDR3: CAIWKGGPGADEQYF. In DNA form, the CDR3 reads TGTGCCATCTGGAAGGGGGGCCCGGGGGCCGACGAGCAGTACTTC.

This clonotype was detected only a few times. CDR3 DNA: TGCAGCGTTGAAAGATCTCGGGGACAGGGAAGGTCGCCAGATACGCAGTATTTT. It translates to CSVERSRGQGRSPDTQYF. V usage is TRBV29-1 and J usage is TRBJ2-3, with 9 bases aligning to TRBD1. V shed 2 bases, J shed 4 bases, and the junction held 16 bases outside the gene matches. Germline values: CDR1 SQVTM, CDR2 ANQGSEA. The CDR3 consists of 18 residues.

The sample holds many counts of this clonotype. CDR3 nucleotides: TGTGCCAGCAGTTTATACCCGGGGAGGCCTGAAGCTTTCTTT. Its translation is CASSLYPGRPEAFF. The chain recombines TRBV27 with TRBJ1-1; no clear D. The CDR3 extends over 14 amino acids. The V gene lost 1 base and the J gene lost 6 bases, with 12 bases spanning the gap. From germline, CDR1 is MNHEY and CDR2 SMNVEV (reference sequence).

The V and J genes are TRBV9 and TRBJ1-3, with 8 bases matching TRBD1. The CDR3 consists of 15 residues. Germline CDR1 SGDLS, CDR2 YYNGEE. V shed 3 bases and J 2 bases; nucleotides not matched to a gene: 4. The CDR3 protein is CASSAGTGTGNTIYF. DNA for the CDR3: TGTGCCAGCAGCGCCGGGACAGGAACTGGAAACACCATATATTTT.

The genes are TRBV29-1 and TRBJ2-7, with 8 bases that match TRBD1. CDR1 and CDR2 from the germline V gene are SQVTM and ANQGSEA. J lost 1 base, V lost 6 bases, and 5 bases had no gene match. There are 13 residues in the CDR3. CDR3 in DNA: TGCAGCGTCGCGACAGGGGCTTCCTACGAGCAGTACTTC. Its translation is CSVATGASYEQYF.

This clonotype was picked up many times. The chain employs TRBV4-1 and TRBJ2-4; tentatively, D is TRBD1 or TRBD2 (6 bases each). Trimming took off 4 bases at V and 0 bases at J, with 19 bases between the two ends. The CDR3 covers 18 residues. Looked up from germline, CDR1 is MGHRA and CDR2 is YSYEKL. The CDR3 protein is CASSLSWGALTAKNIQYF. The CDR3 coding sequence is TGCGCCAGCAGCCTCTCATGGGGGGCCCTGACAGCCAAAAACATTCAGTACTTC.

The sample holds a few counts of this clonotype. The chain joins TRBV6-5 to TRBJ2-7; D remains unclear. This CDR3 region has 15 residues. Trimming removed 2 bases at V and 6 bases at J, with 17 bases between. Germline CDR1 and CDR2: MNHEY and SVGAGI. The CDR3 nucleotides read TGTGCCAGCAGTTACCGCAACGTGGCCCAATTCGAGCAGTACTTC. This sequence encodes CASSYRNVAQFEQYF.

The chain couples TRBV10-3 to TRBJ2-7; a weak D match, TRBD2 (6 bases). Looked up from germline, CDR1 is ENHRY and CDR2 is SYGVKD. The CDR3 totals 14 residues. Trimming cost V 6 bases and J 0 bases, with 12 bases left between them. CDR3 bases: TGTGCCATCAGGGGGCGGGACGACTCCTACGAGCAGTACTTC. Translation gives CAIRGRDDSYEQYF.

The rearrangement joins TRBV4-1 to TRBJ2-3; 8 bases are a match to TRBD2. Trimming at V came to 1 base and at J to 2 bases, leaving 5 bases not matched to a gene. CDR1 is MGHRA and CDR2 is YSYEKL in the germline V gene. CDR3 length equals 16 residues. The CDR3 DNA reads TGCGCCAGCAGCCAAGCCAGCGGGGGCTTCACAGATACGCAGTATTTT. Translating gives CASSQASGGFTDTQYF.

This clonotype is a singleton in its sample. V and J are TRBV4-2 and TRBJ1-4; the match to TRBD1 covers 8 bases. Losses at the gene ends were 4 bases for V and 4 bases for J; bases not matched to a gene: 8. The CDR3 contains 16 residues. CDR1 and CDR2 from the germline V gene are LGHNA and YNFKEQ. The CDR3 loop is CASSLRTGKDNEKLFF. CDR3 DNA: TGTGCCAGCAGCCTTAGGACAGGGAAGGATAATGAAAAACTGTTTTTT.

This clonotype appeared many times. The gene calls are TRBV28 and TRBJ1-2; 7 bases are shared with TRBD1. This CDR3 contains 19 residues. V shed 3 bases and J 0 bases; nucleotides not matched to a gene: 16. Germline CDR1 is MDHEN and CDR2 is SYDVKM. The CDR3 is CASSFERGHRGPTNYGYTF. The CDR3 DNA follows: TGTGCCAGCAGTTTTGAGCGGGGGCACAGGGGTCCCACTAACTATGGCTACACCTTC.

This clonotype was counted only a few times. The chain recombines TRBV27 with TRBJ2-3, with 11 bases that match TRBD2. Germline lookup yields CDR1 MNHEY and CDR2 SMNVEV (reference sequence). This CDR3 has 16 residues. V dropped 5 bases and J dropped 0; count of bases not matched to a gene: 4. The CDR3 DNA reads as TGTGCCAGCAGTACTTGGACTAGCGGGAGCACAGATACGCAGTATTTT. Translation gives CASSTWTSGSTDTQYF.

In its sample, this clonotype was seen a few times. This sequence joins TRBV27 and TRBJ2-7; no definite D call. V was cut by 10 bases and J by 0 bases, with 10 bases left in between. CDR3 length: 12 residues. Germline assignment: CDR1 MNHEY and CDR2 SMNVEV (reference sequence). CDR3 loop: CAIGRNSYEQYF. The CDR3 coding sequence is TGTGCCATAGGAAGGAACTCCTACGAGCAGTACTTC.

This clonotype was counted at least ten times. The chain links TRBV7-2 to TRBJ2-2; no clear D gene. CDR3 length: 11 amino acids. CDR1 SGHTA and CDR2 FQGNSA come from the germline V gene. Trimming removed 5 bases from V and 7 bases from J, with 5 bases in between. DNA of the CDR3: TGTGCCAGCAGCGCCGACGGGGAGCTGTTTTTT. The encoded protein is CASSADGELFF.

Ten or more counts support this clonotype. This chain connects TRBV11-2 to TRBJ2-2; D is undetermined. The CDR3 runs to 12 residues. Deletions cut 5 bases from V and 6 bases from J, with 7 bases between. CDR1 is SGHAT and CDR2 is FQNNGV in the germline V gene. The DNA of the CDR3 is TGTGCCAGCAGCATCCAGTCCGGGGAGCTGTTTTTT. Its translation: CASSIQSGELFF.

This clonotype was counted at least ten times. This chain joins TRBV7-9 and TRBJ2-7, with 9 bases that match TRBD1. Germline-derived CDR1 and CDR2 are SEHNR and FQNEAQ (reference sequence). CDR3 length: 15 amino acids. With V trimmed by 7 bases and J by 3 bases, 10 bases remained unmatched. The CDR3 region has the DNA TGTGCCAGCACCAAGGGGGACAGGGCCAACTACGAGCAGTACTTC. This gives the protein CASTKGDRANYEQYF. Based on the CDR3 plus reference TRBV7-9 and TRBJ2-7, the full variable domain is DTGVSQNPRHKITKRGQNVTFRCDPISEHNRLYWYRQTLGQGPEFLTYFQNEAQLEKSRLLSDRFSAERPKGSFSTLEIQRTEQGDSAMYLCASTKGDRANYEQYFGPGTRLTVT.

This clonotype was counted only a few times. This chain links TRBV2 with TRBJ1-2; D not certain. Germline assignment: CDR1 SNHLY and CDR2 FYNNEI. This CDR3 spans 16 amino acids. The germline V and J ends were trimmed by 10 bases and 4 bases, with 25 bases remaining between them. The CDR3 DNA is TGTGCCACCCCGGACCCTCCCACAGCCCAGAGCTATGGCTACACCTTC. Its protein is CATPDPPTAQSYGYTF.

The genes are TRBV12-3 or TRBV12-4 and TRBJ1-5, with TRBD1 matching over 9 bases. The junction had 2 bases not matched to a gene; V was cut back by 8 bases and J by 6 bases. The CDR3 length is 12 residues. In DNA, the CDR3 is TGTGCCAGCGGGACAGGGCCTCAGCCCCAGCATTTT. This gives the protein CASGTGPQPQHF.